A selection of T cell receptor beta chains follows, all from one sample in a study of blood T cell repertoires in COVID-19. Assay: immunoSEQ multiplex PCR; the TCRdb copy retains only in-frame clones and omits some. The sample includes about 470,000 clones, around 90% of them seen just once. The specimen sequenced was PBMCs or T cells enriched from blood (not recorded which). Source of these receptors: a woman under 30 who had recovered from COVID-19. Both conserved end residues are trimmed from each CDR3. Each record gives: J gene, V gene, CDR3 protein.

J: TRBJ1-4; V: TRBV5-1; CDR3: ASSLGTGNEKLF
J: TRBJ1-3; V: TRBV19; CDR3: ASSIGGYGNTIY
J: TRBJ2-5; V: TRBV30; CDR3: ASSGGWGETQY
J: TRBJ1-2; V: TRBV7-9; CDR3: ASIQADRSVYT
J: TRBJ2-3; V: TRBV12-5; CDR3: ASGLVLQASTDTQY
J: TRBJ1-2; V: TRBV5-6; CDR3: ASSLDRANYGYT
J: TRBJ1-4; V: TRBV29-1; CDR3: SVLRDRGAGEKLF
J: TRBJ1-2; V: TRBV2; CDR3: ASKLEGALNYGYT
J: TRBJ1-6; V: TRBV3-1/TRBV3-2; CDR3: ASSQDRYSPLH
J: TRBJ2-7; V: TRBV7-2; CDR3: ASSLAGGTYEQY
J: TRBJ2-1; V: TRBV5-1; CDR3: ASSSPDSGGDEQF
J: TRBJ2-3; V: TRBV7-8; CDR3: ASSPRLAAADTQY
J: TRBJ2-2; V: TRBV7-2; CDR3: ASSYLAGGLGELF
J: TRBJ1-2; V: TRBV28; CDR3: ASSFPRGFPNYGYT
J: TRBJ1-4; V: TRBV28; CDR3: ASSSPSGTGAEKLF
J: TRBJ2-6; V: TRBV9; CDR3: ASSGDRARPGANVLT
J: TRBJ2-1; V: TRBV10-3; CDR3: AISDSPPHREQF
J: TRBJ2-7; V: TRBV12-3/TRBV12-4; CDR3: ASSPTGTYEQY
J: TRBJ1-2; V: TRBV5-1; CDR3: ASSDGSGGGYT
J: TRBJ1-5; V: TRBV2; CDR3: ASNGGGLNQPQH
J: TRBJ2-2; V: TRBV7-9; CDR3: ASSPKSGGSGELF
J: TRBJ1-1; V: TRBV11-2; CDR3: ASSWGGEAF
J: TRBJ2-2; V: TRBV30; CDR3: ACGQGNTGELF
J: TRBJ1-1; V: TRBV7-8; CDR3: ASSSGTLGAMNTEAF